The clone carrying this TCR beta chain was counted many times. Its matching antigen is unknown. This entry belongs to a study of spatial heterogeneity in lung cancer. Study-level results: Intratumoral expanded alpha and beta TCR counts were found to track tumor mutation counts.

Time point: sample taken at primary tumor resection. TCRdb used MiXCR to reprocess the 5' RACE reads, holding one entry per CDR3 protein. Of 8,000 to 10,000 distinct CDR3 sequences listed, 8.5% to 9% were seen once; the top ten hold 10% to 15%. Germline V gives CDR1 LGHDT, CDR2 YNNKEL (reference sequence). There are 15 residues in the CDR3. The V and J ends lost 5 bases and 0 bases, in that order; junction bases with no gene match: 2. The chain combines TRBV3-1 with TRBJ2-7; 12 bases are a match to TRBD2. Sample: lung tumor tissue, taken at surgery. The source is a female donor with early-stage non-small cell lung cancer. CDR3 bases: TGTGCCAGCAGCAGGACTAGCGGGGTCTCCTACGAGCAGTACTTC. Translation gives CASSRTSGVSYEQYF.